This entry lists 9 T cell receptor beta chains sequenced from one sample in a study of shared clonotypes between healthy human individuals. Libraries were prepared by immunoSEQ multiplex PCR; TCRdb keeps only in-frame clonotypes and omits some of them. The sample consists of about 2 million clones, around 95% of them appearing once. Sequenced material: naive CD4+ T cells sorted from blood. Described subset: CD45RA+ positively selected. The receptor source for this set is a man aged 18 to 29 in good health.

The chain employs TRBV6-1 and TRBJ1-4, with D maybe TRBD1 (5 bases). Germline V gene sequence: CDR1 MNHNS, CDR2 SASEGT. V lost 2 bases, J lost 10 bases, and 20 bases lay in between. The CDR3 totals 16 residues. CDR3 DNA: TGTGCCAGCAGTGAAACCCGCGCGTACGGGGGGGGAAAACTGTTTTTT. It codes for CASSETRAYGGGKLFF.

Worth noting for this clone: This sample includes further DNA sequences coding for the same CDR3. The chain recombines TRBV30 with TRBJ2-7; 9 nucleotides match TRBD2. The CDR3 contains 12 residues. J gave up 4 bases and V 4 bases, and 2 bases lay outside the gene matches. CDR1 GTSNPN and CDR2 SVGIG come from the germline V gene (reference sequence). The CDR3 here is CAWTSGNYEQYF. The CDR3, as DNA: TGTGCCTGGACTAGCGGGAATTACGAGCAGTACTTC.

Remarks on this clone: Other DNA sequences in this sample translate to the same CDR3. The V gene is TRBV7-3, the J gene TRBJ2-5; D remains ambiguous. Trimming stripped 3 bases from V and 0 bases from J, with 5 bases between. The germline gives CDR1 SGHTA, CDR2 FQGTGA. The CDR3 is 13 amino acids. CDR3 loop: CASSLGYQETQYF. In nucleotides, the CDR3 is TGTGCCAGCAGCTTGGGCTACCAAGAGACCCAGTACTTC.

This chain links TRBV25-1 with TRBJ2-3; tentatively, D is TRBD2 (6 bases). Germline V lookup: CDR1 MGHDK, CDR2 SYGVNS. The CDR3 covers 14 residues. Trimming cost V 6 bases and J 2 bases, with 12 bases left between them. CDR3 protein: CASRGTYPTDTQYF. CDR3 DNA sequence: TGTGCCAGCAGGGGGACTTATCCCACAGATACGCAGTATTTT.

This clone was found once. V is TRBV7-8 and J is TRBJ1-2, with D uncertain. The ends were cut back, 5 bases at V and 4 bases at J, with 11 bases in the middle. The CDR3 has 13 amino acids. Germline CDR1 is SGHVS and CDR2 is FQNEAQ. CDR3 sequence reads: CASSLTPVYGYTF. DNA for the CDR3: TGTGCCAGCAGCCTGACGCCGGTCTATGGCTACACCTTC.

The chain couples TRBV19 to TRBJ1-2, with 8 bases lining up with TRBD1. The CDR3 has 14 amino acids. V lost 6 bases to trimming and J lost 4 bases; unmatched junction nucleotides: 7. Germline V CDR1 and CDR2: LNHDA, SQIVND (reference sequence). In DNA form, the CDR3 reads TGTGCCAGTAGGACCCAGGACAGGGCCTATGGCTACACCTTC. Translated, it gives CASRTQDRAYGYTF.

CDR3 loop: CASNRGLGNTIYF. CDR3 DNA: TGTGCCTCAAATAGGGGGCTTGGAAACACCATATATTTT. The chain couples TRBV2 to TRBJ1-3; 7 nucleotides line up with TRBD1. The CDR3 sequence is 13 residues long. After removal of 11 bases from V and 3 bases from J, the junction contained 7 bases not matched to a gene. Germline V lookup: CDR1 SNHLY, CDR2 FYNNEI.

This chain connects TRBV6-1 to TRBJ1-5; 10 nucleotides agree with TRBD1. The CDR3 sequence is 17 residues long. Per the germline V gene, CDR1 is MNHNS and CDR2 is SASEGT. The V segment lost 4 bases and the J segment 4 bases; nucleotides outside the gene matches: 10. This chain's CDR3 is CASSVGTGAGGNQPQHF. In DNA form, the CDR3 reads TGTGCCAGCAGTGTCGGGACAGGGGCGGGGGGAAATCAGCCCCAGCATTTT.

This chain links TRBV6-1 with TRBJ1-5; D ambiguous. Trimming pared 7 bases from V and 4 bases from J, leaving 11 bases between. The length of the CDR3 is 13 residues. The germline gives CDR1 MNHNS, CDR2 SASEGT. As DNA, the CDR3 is TGTGCCAGCAATTCGGTAGGGAATCAGCCCCAGCATTTT. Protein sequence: CASNSVGNQPQHF.